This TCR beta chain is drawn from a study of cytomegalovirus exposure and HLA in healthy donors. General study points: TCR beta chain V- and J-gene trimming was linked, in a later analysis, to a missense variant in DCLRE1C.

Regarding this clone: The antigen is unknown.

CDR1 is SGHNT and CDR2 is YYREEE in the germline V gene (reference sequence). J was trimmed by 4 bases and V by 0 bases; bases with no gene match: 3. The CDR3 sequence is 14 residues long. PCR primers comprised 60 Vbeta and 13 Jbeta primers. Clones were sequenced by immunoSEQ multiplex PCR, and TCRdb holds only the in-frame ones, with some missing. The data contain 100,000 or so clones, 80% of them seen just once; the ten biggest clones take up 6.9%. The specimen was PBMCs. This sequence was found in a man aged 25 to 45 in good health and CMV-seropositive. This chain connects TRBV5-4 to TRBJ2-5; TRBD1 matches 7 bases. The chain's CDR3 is CASSLVGGGETQYF. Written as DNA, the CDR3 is TGTGCCAGCAGCTTGGTAGGGGGCGGAGAGACCCAGTACTTC.